Sequencing of this TCR beta chain was carried out in a study of blood T cell repertoires in COVID-19 (dated by TCRdb to about 2020). Background for the entire study: Collaborator samples came from the United States, Italy and Spain and covered acute and convalescent phases of COVID-19. The material from the prospective study consisted of cDNA or gDNA derived from T cells, B-cell-depleted T cells, or PBMCs. Subjects who had been exposed to COVID-19, were actively infected with it, or had recovered from it provided the deeply sampled blood TCRbeta repertoires that made up the dataset. The repertoires were released in a freely available public database meant as a resource for research on the immune response to SARS-CoV-2. The samples were drawn from two sources: the first 160 participants of the ongoing ImmuneRACE study, and fewer than 1,500 subjects contributed by 6 global collaborators. A de-identified subject ID, COVID-19 status, age in years and sex were almost always included in the sample metadata. HLA class I and class II types, where available, came from metadata supplied by the sample provider rather than from assay-based typing. Broader findings and caveats from the paper: The quantity of clinical and demographic metadata differed by source and by participant and was supplied without curation.

One collaborating source in Seattle enrolled patients during active infection and followed them longitudinally through the course of disease. Whole blood was collected in K2EDTA tubes by collaborating institutions according to the institutions' own protocols. For TCRbeta analysis, collaborator samples were shipped as frozen whole blood, as isolated PBMCs, or as DNA extracted from either sample type. The immunoSEQ Assay, a bias-controlled multiplex PCR, was used to amplify TCRbeta CDR3 regions from genomic DNA. The source study handled its data this way. The number of nucleated cells in each sample was estimated from the amplification of reference gene primers within the assay. Sequence reads were collapsed and filtered to measure the absolute abundance of every unique TCRbeta CDR3 rearrangement. For each sample, productive Simpson clonality was calculated as the square root of Simpson's diversity index across productive rearrangements. Imported from immuneACCESS, the table was reduced by TCRdb to in-frame sequences with V and J called. These copies leave out some clones; in studies compared against another copy, an unresolved V gene accounts for under half, and the cause of the remainder is not known. V, J and clone size were drawn from that table, and D and trimming were deduced from the DNA. A total of more than 200,000 clones appear in this sample, 65% to 90% of them only once. The ten biggest clones cover under 14% of the sample.

From the cysteine up to the phenylalanine, the CDR3 has a length of 13 residues. CDR3 DNA is the only sequence kept; it has 39 bases, read in frame from the first base. The germline V gene encodes CDR1 SQVTM and CDR2 ANQGSEA. V is cut by 4 bases and J by 0 bases, and the space between the germline ends is 10 bases. A word on this clone: Its binding antigen is unknown. No base quality values were provided; no much bigger clone lies one nucleotide off.

The rearrangement combines TRBV29-1 with TRBJ2-7; TRBD1 is a possible D gene, resting on 6 matching bases. Material: peripheral blood. The clonotype was recovered from a man aged 50-60 years with COVID-19, enrolled during active disease. The CDR3 amino acid sequence is: CSVAWDNSYEQYF. At the DNA level, the sequence is TGCAGCGTTGCCTGGGACAACTCCTACGAGCAGTACTTC.